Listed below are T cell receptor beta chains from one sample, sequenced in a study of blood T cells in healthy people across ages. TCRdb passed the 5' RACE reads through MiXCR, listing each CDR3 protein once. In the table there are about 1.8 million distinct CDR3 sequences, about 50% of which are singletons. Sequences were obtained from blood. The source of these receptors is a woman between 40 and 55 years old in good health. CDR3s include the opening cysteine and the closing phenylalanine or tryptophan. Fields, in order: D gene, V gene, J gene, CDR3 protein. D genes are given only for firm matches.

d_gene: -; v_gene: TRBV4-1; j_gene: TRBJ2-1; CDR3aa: CASSLPQERSSYNEQFF
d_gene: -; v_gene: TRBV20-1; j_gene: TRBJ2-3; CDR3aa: CSVTGTDTQYF
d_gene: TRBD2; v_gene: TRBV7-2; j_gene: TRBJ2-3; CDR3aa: CASSLAGVHTDTQYF
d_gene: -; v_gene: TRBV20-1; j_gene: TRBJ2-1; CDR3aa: CSAPTSSYNEQFF
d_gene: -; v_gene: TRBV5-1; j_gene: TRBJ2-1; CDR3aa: CASSSASYNEQFF
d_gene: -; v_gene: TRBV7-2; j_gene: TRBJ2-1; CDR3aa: CASSSVTGNNEQFF
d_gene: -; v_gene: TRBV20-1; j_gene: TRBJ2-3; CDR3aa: CSARVGAGRSTDTQYF
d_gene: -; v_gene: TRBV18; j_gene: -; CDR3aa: CASSPGNMDIQYF
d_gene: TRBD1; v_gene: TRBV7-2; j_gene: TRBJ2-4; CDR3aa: CASSFPGGQLAKNIQYF
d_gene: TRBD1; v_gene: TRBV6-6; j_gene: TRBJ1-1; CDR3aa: CASSFQQGTEAFF
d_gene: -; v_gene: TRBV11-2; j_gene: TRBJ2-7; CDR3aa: CASSFPGMIYEQYF
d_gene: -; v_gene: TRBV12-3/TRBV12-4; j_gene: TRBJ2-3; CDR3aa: CASSLGTSGTSTDTQYF
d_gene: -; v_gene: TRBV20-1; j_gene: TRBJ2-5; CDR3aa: CSGSPSVPPGETQYF
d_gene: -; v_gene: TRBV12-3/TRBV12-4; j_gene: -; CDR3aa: CASSISPQTQYF
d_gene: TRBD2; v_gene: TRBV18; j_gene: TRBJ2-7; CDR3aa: CASSRNPGLAGGPSFWYEQYF
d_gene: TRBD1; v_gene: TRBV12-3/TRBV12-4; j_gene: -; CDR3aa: CASSWTGGTYNEQYF
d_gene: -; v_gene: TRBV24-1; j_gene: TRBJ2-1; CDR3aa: CATSDRGLGEQFF
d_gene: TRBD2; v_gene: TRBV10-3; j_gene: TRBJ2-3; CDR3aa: CAISESTGLAGADTQYF
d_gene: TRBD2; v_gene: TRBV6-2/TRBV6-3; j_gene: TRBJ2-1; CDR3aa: CASSHDSIAGGGDNEQFF
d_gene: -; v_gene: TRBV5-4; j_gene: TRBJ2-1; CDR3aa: CASSLNPGYEQFF
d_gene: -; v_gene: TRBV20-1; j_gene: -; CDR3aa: CSAHTSSLSSYNEQYF
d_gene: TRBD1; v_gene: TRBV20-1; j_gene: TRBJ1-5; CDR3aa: CSVVNRGQGFGQPQHF
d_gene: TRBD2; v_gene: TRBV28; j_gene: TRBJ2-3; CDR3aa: CASSGRTLAEDTQYF
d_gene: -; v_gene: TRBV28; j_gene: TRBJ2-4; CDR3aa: CASSLGVGAKNIQYF
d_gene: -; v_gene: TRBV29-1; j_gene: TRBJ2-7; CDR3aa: CSVFWMESSYEQYF
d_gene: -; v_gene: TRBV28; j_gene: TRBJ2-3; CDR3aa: CASSLPTAPDTQYF
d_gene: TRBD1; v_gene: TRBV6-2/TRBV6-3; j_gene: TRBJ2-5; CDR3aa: CASSGYRGRETQYF
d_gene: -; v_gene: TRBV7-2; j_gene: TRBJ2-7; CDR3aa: CASKASVSHEQYF
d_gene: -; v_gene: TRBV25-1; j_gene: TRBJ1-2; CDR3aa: CASSESENPIYGYTF
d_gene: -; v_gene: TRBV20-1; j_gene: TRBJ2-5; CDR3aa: CSAPPQYF
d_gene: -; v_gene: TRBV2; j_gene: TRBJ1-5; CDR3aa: CASTRLAGAEDQPQHF
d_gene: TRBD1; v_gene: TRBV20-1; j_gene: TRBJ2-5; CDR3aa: CSALDRGGQETQYF
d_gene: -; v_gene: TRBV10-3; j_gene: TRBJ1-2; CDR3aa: CATADRTANYGYTF
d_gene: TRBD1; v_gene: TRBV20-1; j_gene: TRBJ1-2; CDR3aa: CSARDGDRVYGYTF
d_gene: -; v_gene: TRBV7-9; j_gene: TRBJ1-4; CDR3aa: CASSVRGKDEKLFF